The 22 T cell receptor beta chains given below trace back to one sample, sequenced in a study of Tregs in tolerant kidney transplant recipients. Sequencing was performed with immunoSEQ multiplex PCR; in TCRdb, only in-frame clones are kept and a portion is missing. The repertoire consists of tens of thousands of clones, with approximately 90% occurring once and the leading ten covering 0.34%. The material sequenced was Tregs from blood, taken before the transplant. The receptors here all came from a human donor who received a combined kidney and bone marrow transplant.

The V and J genes are TRBV9 and TRBJ2-1, with 10 nucleotides matching TRBD2. Trimming removed 3 bases from V and 6 bases from J; junction bases left unmatched: 9. Germline values: CDR1 SGDLS, CDR2 YYNGEE. This CDR3 spans 16 amino acids. Here the CDR3 DNA reads TGTGCCAGCAGCGGGAGTCTAGCGGGAGCCATCAATGAGCAGTTCTTC. Translation gives CASSGSLAGAINEQFF.

The table lists this clone with a count of one. The genes are TRBV28 and TRBJ1-4; 8 bases agree with TRBD1. This CDR3 comprises 14 residues. From germline, CDR1 is MDHEN and CDR2 SYDVKM. The trim removed 6 bases at V and 8 bases at J, leaving 8 bases unmatched. The CDR3 loop is CASSPDRVREKLFF. CDR3 DNA sequence: TGTGCCAGCAGCCCGGACAGGGTGAGGGAAAAACTGTTTTTT.

J is TRBJ2-7 and V is TRBV5-6, with 10 bases fitting TRBD2. The length of the CDR3 is 15 residues. V lost 1 base and J lost 4; bases outside the gene matches: 5. The germline V gene encodes CDR1 SGHDT and CDR2 YYEEEE. CDR3 nucleotide sequence: TGTGCCAGCAGCTTGTGGGCTAGCGGGAGTTACGAGCAGTACTTC. Protein product: CASSLWASGSYEQYF.

The chain couples TRBV29-1 to TRBJ2-3; D is unclear. The CDR3 loop spans 14 amino acids. Per germline, CDR1 SQVTM and CDR2 ANQGSEA. Trimming shortened V by 0 bases and J by 2 bases, and 9 bases separated the two germline ends. The CDR3, as DNA: TGCAGCGTTGAAGATCTTAGGGCCACAGATACGCAGTATTTT. This translates into CSVEDLRATDTQYF.

The genes are TRBV6-5 and TRBJ2-3; D might be TRBD2 (7 bases). The CDR3 covers 15 residues. Between the trimmed V and J ends, which lost 6 bases and 3 bases, there was a span of 16 bases. In germline, CDR1 is MNHEY, CDR2 SVGAGI. Here the CDR3 DNA reads TGTGCCAGCAGCCGGGGGGACAAGTCGACAGATACGCAGTATTTT. It translates to CASSRGDKSTDTQYF.

This chain joins TRBV28 and TRBJ1-1, with TRBD1 matching over 9 bases. The CDR3 is 17 amino acids. Unmatched junction bases numbered 11, after V lost 5 bases and J lost 1 base. Germline CDR1 is MDHEN and CDR2 is SYDVKM. CDR3 bases: TGTGCCAGCAGTCCATATCCCCAGGGACAGGGGAACACTGAAGCTTTCTTT. Its protein is CASSPYPQGQGNTEAFF.

This clone was picked up one time. The J gene is TRBJ2-5, the V gene TRBV28, with 14 positions matching TRBD2. CDR3 size: 16 residues. Looked up from germline, CDR1 is MDHEN and CDR2 is SYDVKM. Trimming took 5 bases from V and 4 from J; bases not matched to a gene: 6. CDR3 sequence: CASSEAGTSGRETQYF. DNA for the CDR3: TGTGCCAGCAGTGAAGCCGGGACTAGCGGGAGAGAGACCCAGTACTTC.

This CDR3 reads CASSSERGGSYEQYF. The CDR3 region has the DNA TGCGCCAGCAGCTCTGAACGCGGGGGGTCCTACGAGCAGTACTTC. The chain carries TRBV5-1 and TRBJ2-7, with TRBD2 identical over 8 bases. CDR3 size: 15 residues. V shed 3 bases and J 1 base; nucleotides not matched to a gene: 6. Looked up from germline, CDR1 is SGHRS and CDR2 is YFSETQ.

V and J are TRBV11-2 and TRBJ1-3, with unresolved D. The germline V and J ends were trimmed by 2 bases and 7 bases, with 6 bases remaining between them. This CDR3 is 12 amino acids long. The germline V gene encodes CDR1 SGHAT and CDR2 FQNNGV. As DNA, the CDR3 is TGTGCCAGCAGCTTAAGCCCGAACACCATATATTTT. Amino acid sequence: CASSLSPNTIYF.

The V and J genes are TRBV7-3 and TRBJ2-3, with unresolved D. Per the germline V gene, CDR1 is SGHTA and CDR2 is FQGTGA. The CDR3 contains 15 residues. Trimming pared 1 base from V and 0 bases from J, leaving 8 bases between. CDR3 region: CASSLIPASTDTQYF. CDR3 nucleotide sequence: TGTGCCAGCAGCTTAATCCCAGCTAGCACAGATACGCAGTATTTT.

This clone appeared a single time. V gene TRBV7-2 combines with J gene TRBJ2-1; 14 bases agree with TRBD2. Germline values: CDR1 SGHTA, CDR2 FQGNSA. After removal of 1 base from V and 13 bases from J, the junction contained 9 bases not matched to a gene. The CDR3 has 16 residues. The CDR3 coding sequence is TGTGCCAGCAGCTTAGAGGCGCGGACTAGCGGGAGGTATCAGTTCTTC. Protein: CASSLEARTSGRYQFF.

The rearrangement joins TRBV4-1 to TRBJ1-4, with TRBD1 matching 9 bases. CDR1 and CDR2 from the germline V gene are MGHRA and YSYEKL. With 5 bases clipped from V and 7 bases from J, the junction kept 8 bases outside the gene matches. The CDR3 consists of 15 residues. This CDR3 is CASSEGDRESEKLFF. DNA for the CDR3: TGCGCCAGCAGCGAGGGGGACAGGGAAAGTGAAAAACTGTTTTTT.

The gene calls are TRBV9 and TRBJ2-3; D is uncertain. The CDR3 has 14 amino acids. Germline values: CDR1 SGDLS, CDR2 YYNGEE. V dropped 1 base and J dropped 0 bases, with 6 bases sitting between them. This chain's CDR3 is CASSVQVSTDTQYF. In nucleotides, the CDR3 is TGTGCCAGCAGCGTACAGGTTAGCACAGATACGCAGTATTTT.

The chain is built from TRBV4-1 and TRBJ1-4; 7 bases are a match to TRBD1. After removal of 9 bases from V and 8 bases from J, the junction contained 12 bases not matched to a gene. CDR1 is MGHRA, CDR2 YSYEKL, per germline. The CDR3 covers 14 residues. The CDR3: CARKGDRGREKLFF. Written as DNA, the CDR3 is TGCGCCAGGAAGGGGGACAGAGGACGCGAAAAACTGTTTTTT.

In this sample, this clone turned up once. The chain links TRBV28 to TRBJ2-7, with 8 nucleotides matching TRBD2. Per germline, CDR1 MDHEN and CDR2 SYDVKM. The CDR3 is made up of 14 amino acids. V was pared by 2 bases and J by 9 bases, with 9 bases of the junction left unmatched. CDR3 DNA sequence: TGTGCCAGCAGTTTAGAATACGGGAGGGCTGTGCAGTACTTC. Translating it yields CASSLEYGRAVQYF. Combining the CDR3 with reference TRBV28 and TRBJ2-7 gives the whole variable domain DVKVTQSSRYLVKRTGEKVFLECVQDMDHENMFWYRQDPGLGLRLIYFSYDVKMKEKGDIPEGYSVSREKKERFSLILESASTNQTSMYLCASSLEYGRAVQYFGPGTRLTVT.

The V gene is TRBV7-9, the J gene TRBJ2-3, with TRBD2 identical over 12 bases. With 5 bases clipped from V and 1 base from J, the junction kept 10 bases outside the gene matches. In germline, CDR1 is SEHNR, CDR2 FQNEAQ (reference sequence). The CDR3 totals 18 residues. CDR3 DNA sequence: TGTGCCAGCAGCCGAAGACTAGCGGGAGAGGTCGGCACAGATACGCAGTATTTT. It translates to CASSRRLAGEVGTDTQYF.

The chain combines TRBV19 with TRBJ2-5; 10 nucleotides agree with TRBD1. Judging by the DNA end, TRBJ2-7 fits better; the J call may be wrong. The CDR3 consists of 14 residues. Germline V gene data show CDR1 as LNHDA and CDR2 as SQIVND (reference sequence). DNA for the CDR3: TGTGCCAGTAGTTTCCGGACAGGGGGGTACGAGCAGTACTTC. Residues: CASSFRTGGYEQYF.

The chain couples TRBV11-2 to TRBJ2-1; D might be TRBD1 or TRBD2, each matching 5 bases. The CDR3 covers 18 residues. The V end lost 1 base, the J end lost 4 bases, and 20 bases lay between the germline ends. Germline V gene sequence: CDR1 SGHAT, CDR2 FQNNGV. CDR3 region: CASSLVLSGPNHYNEQFF. The CDR3 coding sequence is TGTGCCAGCAGCTTAGTTCTGTCGGGACCAAATCATTACAATGAGCAGTTCTTC.

The chain employs TRBV6-6 and TRBJ1-1; 9 nucleotides agree with TRBD1. V lost 5 bases, J lost 6 bases, and 13 bases stayed unmatched. The CDR3 totals 16 residues. Germline V gene sequence: CDR1 MNHNY, CDR2 SVGAGI (reference sequence). CDR3 sequence: CASSLSRGQGVPEAFF. CDR3 bases: TGTGCCAGCAGTCTTTCGAGGGGACAGGGTGTCCCTGAAGCTTTCTTT.

CDR3 sequence reads: CASSLAGTGGYEQYF. Written as DNA, the CDR3 is TGTGCCAGCAGTTTGGCCGGGACAGGGGGCTACGAGCAGTACTTC. V is TRBV28 and J is TRBJ2-5, with 11 bases that match TRBD1. The assigned J gene may be wrong: the sequence end matches TRBJ2-7 better. The CDR3 extends over 15 amino acids. Germline assignment: CDR1 MDHEN and CDR2 SYDVKM.

The chain joins TRBV5-1 to TRBJ2-7; no firm D call. CDR3 size: 11 residues. Trimming stripped 3 bases from V and 4 bases from J, with 5 bases between. The germline V gene encodes CDR1 SGHRS and CDR2 YFSETQ. As DNA, the CDR3 is TGCGCCAGCAGCTCGATTTACGAGCAGTACTTC. It codes for CASSSIYEQYF.

The chain has TRBV18 and TRBJ2-3; D remains ambiguous. The CDR3 is 14 amino acids. Germline V gives CDR1 KGHSH, CDR2 LQKENI. Deletions cut 1 base from V and 1 base from J, with 6 bases between. The CDR3 loop reads CASSPLSGTDTQYF. The CDR3 nucleotides read TGTGCCAGCTCACCACTGTCAGGCACAGATACGCAGTATTTT.